This T cell receptor (beta chain) derives from a study of Ad26.COV2.S vaccination and SARS-CoV-2 variants. Study as a whole: The authors gave Ad26.COV2.S intramuscularly, either once or twice 56 days apart.

Treatment reported: roughly 20 received Ad26.COV2.S at low or high dose, single or two shots; about 5 received placebo; per-sample allocation not given. Day 63 after the first injection of vaccine or placebo was the sampling time. Vaccination employed an Ad26 vector expressing the Wuhan-strain SARS-CoV-2 spike. The protocol was immunoSEQ multiplex PCR, while the TCRdb copy is restricted to in-frame clones and leaves out a portion. Here the sample spans 300,000 to 500,000 clones, 88% being singletons. Remarks on this clone: Its antigen is unknown.

Notes on the study in general: Spike-specific CD8+ and CD4+ T cell responses reportedly showed substantial breadth after vaccination.

This CDR3 has 12 amino acids. Germline V gives CDR1 MGHRA, CDR2 YSYEKL. The V gene lost 4 bases and the J gene lost 7 bases, with 11 bases spanning the gap. The receptor's source is a person between 18 and 65 years old who received the Ad26.COV2.S COVID-19 vaccine or a placebo. The starting material was peripheral blood, obtained in a trial of Ad26.COV2.S vaccine versus placebo. V gene TRBV4-1 combines with J gene TRBJ2-7; no firm D call. The CDR3 DNA sequence: TGCGCCAGCAGCCGGTCCCCCTGGGAGCAGTACTTC. Translating gives CASSRSPWEQYF.